The clone carrying this T cell receptor (beta chain) occurred a few times. The target antigen is unknown. TCRdb re-analysed the 5' RACE reads in MiXCR, keeping a single row per CDR3 protein. The sample lists about 400,000 distinct CDR3 sequences, 20% to 25% seen once, with around 17% in the top ten. The data belong to a study of CD8 T cells in ankylosing spondylitis. The study, taken as a whole, reports: Matched ankylosing spondylitis synovial fluid reportedly showed significant enrichment of disease-linked clones. There was a TCR beta motif, made of several highly homologous variants, that appeared characteristic of ankylosing spondylitis blood. Disease-linked clones were found to be CD8+ and relatively rare in peripheral blood. Earlier authors reported some of these motif variants in reactive arthritis synovial fluid and blood.

The sequenced sample was blood, either unsorted or a sorted T cell fraction (not recorded which). The TCR comes from a male donor with ankylosing spondylitis.

The CDR3 here is CASSRSGQGSEKLFF. The CDR3 DNA follows: TGTGCCAGCAGTCGATCGGGACAGGGATCTGAAAAACTGTTTTTT. This rearrangement joins TRBV12-3 or TRBV12-4 to TRBJ1-4; 9 positions agree with TRBD1. Trimming at V came to 5 bases and at J to 7 bases, leaving 8 bases not matched to a gene. There are 15 residues in the CDR3.